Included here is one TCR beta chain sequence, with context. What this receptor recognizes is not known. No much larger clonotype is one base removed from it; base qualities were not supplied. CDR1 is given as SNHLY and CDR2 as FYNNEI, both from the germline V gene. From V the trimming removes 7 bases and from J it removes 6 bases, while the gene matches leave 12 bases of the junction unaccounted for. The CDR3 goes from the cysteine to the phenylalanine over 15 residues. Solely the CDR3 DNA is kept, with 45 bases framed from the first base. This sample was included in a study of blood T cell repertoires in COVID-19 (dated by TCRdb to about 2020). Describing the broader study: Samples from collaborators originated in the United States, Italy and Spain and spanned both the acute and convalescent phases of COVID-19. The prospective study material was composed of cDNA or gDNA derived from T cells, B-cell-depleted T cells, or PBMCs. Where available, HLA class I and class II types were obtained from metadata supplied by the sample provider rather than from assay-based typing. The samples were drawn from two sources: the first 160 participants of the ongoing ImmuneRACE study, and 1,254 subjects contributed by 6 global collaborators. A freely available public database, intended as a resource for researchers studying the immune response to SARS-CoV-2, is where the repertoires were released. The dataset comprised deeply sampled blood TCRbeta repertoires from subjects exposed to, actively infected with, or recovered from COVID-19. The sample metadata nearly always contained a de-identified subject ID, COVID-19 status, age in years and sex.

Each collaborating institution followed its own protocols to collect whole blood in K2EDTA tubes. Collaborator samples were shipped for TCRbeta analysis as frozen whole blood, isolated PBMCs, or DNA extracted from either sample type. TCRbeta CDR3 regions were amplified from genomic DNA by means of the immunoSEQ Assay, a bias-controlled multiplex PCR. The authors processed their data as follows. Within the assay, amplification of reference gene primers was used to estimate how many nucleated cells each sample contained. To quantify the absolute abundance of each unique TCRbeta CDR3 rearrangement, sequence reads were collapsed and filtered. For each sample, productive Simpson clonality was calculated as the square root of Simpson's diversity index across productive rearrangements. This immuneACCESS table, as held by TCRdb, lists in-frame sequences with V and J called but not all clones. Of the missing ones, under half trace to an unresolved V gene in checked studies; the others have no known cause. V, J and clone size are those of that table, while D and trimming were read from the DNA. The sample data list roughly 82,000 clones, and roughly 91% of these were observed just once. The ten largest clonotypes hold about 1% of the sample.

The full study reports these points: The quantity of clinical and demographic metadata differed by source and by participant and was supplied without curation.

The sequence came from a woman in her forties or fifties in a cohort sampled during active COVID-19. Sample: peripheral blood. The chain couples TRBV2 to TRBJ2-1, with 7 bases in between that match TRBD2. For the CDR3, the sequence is CASKGSGTGLNEQFF. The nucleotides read TGTGCCAGCAAGGGCAGCGGGACCGGACTCAATGAGCAGTTCTTC.